Below, 9 T cell receptor beta chains from the same sample are listed, as sequenced in a study of cytomegalovirus exposure and HLA in healthy donors. PCR was performed using 60 Vbeta and 13 Jbeta primers. Data came from immunoSEQ multiplex PCR; TCRdb stores just in-frame clones and leaves some out. This sample has about 140,000 clones, with approximately 80% found just once. The material sequenced was PBMCs. Receptor source: a woman aged 45-60 years in good health and CMV-seropositive.

CDR3 sequence reads: CASSVGRATYEQYF. DNA of the CDR3: TGTGCCAGCAGCGTGGGGCGGGCCACCTACGAGCAGTACTTC. The chain has TRBV5-6 and TRBJ2-7; D tentatively fits TRBD1 or TRBD2 (5 bases each). Germline V gene lookup returns CDR1 SGHDT and CDR2 YYEEEE. The V end lost 4 bases, the J end lost 2 bases, and 13 bases lay between the germline ends. There are 14 residues in the CDR3.

The chain employs TRBV10-3 and TRBJ1-6, with 8 bases identical to TRBD1. V was clipped by 6 bases and J by 10 bases; unmatched bases: 8. Germline CDR1 reads ENHRY; CDR2 reads SYGVKD. This CDR3 has 14 residues. The CDR3 DNA sequence: TGTGCCATCAGGAAGGACAGGGCGGCATCACCCCTCCACTTT. It translates to CAIRKDRAASPLHF.

The sample holds a few counts of this clone. V usage is TRBV9 and J usage is TRBJ1-1; D gene uncertain. Germline CDR1 reads SGDLS; CDR2 reads YYNGEE. The CDR3 has 14 residues. V was pared by 4 bases and J by 1 base, with 11 bases between. The CDR3: CASSPTEQNTEAFF. DNA for the CDR3: TGTGCCAGCAGCCCAACAGAGCAGAACACTGAAGCTTTCTTT. Based on the CDR3 plus reference TRBV9 and TRBJ1-1, the full variable domain is DSGVTQTPKHLITATGQRVTLRCSPRSGDLSVYWYQQSLDQGLQFLIQYYNGEERAKGNILERFSAQQFPDLHSELNLSSLELGDSALYFCASSPTEQNTEAFFGQGTRLTVV.

The chain is built from TRBV4-1 and TRBJ2-5, with 8 bases identical to TRBD2. The J segment lost 1 base and the V segment lost 2 bases, leaving 12 bases of the junction unmatched. The CDR3 contains 18 residues. The germline V gene has CDR1 MGHRA and CDR2 YSYEKL. The CDR3 protein is CASSQIWEGRGAQETQYF. CDR3 DNA sequence: TGCGCCAGCAGCCAAATCTGGGAAGGGCGGGGGGCCCAAGAGACCCAGTACTTC.

The chain carries TRBV9 and TRBJ1-6; 9 bases map to TRBD1. Germline V gene sequence: CDR1 SGDLS, CDR2 YYNGEE. The ends lost 0 bases at V and 7 bases at J; junction bases unmatched: 2. The CDR3 loop spans 15 amino acids. The CDR3 coding sequence is TGTGCCAGCAGCGTAGGGACAGGGGCGAATTCACCCCTCCACTTT. This gives the protein CASSVGTGANSPLHF.

This clone was counted many times. The chain joins TRBV7-2 to TRBJ2-2, with a tentative D call TRBD1 (5 bases). This CDR3 has 13 residues. V was shortened by 7 bases and J by 5 bases, with 11 bases between the two germline ends. Looked up from germline, CDR1 is SGHTA and CDR2 is FQGNSA. The CDR3 DNA reads as TGTGCCAGCACCCCCGCAGGGACCGGGGAGCTGTTTTTT. As protein: CASTPAGTGELFF.

The chain recombines TRBV6-5 with TRBJ1-5; no definite D call. The germline V gene has CDR1 MNHEY and CDR2 SVGAGI. With 2 bases removed from V and 2 bases from J, the gap between germline ends came to 10 bases. The CDR3 covers 15 residues. The CDR3 reads CASSYTHGGNQPQHF. DNA of the CDR3: TGTGCCAGCAGTTACACTCATGGAGGCAATCAGCCCCAGCATTTT.

V gene TRBV12-5 combines with J gene TRBJ2-1, with D perhaps TRBD2 (6 bases). Germline CDR1 reads LGHNT; CDR2 reads FRNRAP. V was pared by 3 bases and J by 4 bases, with 16 bases between. The CDR3 spans 16 residues. In nucleotides, the CDR3 is TGTGCTAGTGGTTTAGGGCTAGCGAGTACGTACAATGAGCAGTTCTTC. Its protein product is CASGLGLASTYNEQFF.

CDR3 in DNA: TGTGCCTGGAGTGTACTAGCGGGGTCTGGGACCCAGTACTTC. This codes for CAWSVLAGSGTQYF. V gene TRBV30 combines with J gene TRBJ2-5, with TRBD2 identical over 10 bases. Looked up from germline, CDR1 is GTSNPN and CDR2 is SVGIG (reference sequence). The CDR3 spans 14 residues. J gave up 7 bases and V 0 bases, and 5 bases lay outside the gene matches.